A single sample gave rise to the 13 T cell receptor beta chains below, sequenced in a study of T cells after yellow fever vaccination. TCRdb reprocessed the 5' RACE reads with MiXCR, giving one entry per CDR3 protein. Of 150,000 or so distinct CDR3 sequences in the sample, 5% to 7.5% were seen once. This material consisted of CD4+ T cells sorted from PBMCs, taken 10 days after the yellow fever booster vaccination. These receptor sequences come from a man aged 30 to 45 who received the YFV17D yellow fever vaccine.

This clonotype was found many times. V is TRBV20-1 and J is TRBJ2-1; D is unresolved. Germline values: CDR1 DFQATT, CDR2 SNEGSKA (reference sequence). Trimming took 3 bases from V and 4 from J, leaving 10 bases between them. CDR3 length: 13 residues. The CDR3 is CSARSGSYNEQFF. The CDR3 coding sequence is TGCAGTGCTAGGTCCGGGTCATACAATGAGCAGTTCTTC.

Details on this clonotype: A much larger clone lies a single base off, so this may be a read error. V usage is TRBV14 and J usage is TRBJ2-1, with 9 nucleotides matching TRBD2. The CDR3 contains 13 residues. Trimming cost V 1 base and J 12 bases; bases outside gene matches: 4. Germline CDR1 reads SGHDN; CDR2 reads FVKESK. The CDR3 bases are TGTGCCAGCAGCCAAGCCGGGACTAGCCGGCAGTTCTTC. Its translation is CASSQAGTSRQFF.

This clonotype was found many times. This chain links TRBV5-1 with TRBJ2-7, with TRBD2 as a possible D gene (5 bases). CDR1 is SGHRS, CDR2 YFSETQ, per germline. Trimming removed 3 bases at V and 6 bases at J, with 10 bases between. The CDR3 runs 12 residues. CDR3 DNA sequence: TGCGCCAGCAGCTGGAGGCCGAGCGAGCAGTACTTC. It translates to CASSWRPSEQYF.

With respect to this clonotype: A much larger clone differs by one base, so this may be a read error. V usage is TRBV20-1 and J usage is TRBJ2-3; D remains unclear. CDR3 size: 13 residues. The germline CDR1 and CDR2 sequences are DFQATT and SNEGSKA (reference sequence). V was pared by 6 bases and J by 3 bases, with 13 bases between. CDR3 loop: CSAMVSATDTQYF. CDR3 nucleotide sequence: TGCAGTGCCATGGTGAGCGCAACAGATACGCAGTATTTT.

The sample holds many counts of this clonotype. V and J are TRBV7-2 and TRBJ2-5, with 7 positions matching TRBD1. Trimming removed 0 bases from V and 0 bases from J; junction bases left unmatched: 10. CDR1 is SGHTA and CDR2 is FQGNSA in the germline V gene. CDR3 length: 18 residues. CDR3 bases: TGTGCCAGCAGCTTAGCACCTCGGGGCAGGGGGTACCAAGAGACCCAGTACTTC. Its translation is CASSLAPRGRGYQETQYF.

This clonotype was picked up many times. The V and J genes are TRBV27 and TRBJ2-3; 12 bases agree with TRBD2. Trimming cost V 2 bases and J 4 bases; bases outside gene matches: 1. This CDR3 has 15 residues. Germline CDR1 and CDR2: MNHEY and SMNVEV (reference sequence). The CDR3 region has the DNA TGTGCCAGCAGTTTAAGACTAGCGGGGGCAGATACGCAGTATTTT. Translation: CASSLRLAGADTQYF.

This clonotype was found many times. CDR3 protein: CASSPQGAYSVNSPLHF. The CDR3 nucleotides read TGTGCCAGCAGCCCACAGGGGGCTTATTCTGTTAATTCACCCCTCCACTTT. The V gene is TRBV7-2, the J gene TRBJ1-6; 9 bases are a match to TRBD1. Germline V gives CDR1 SGHTA, CDR2 FQGNSA. Unmatched junction bases numbered 11, after V lost 5 bases and J lost 6 bases. This CDR3 spans 17 amino acids. The whole variable domain, remainder taken from reference TRBV7-2 and TRBJ1-6, is GAGVSQSPSNKVTEKGKDVELRCDPISGHTALYWYRQSLGQGLEFLIYFQGNSAPDKSGLPSDRFSAERTGGSVSTLTIQRTQQEDSAVYLCASSPQGAYSVNSPLHFGNGTRLTVT.

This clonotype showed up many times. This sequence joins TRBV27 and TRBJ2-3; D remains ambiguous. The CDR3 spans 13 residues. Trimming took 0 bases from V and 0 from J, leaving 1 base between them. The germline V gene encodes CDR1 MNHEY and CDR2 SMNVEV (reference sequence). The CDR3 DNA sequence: TGTGCCAGCAGTTTATCTAGCACAGATACGCAGTATTTT. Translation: CASSLSSTDTQYF.

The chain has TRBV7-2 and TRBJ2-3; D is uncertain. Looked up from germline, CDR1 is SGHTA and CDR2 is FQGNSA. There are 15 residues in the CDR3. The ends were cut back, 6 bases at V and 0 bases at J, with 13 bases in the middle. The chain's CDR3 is CASSQQSPSTDTQYF. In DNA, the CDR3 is TGTGCCAGCAGTCAACAGAGCCCTAGCACAGATACGCAGTATTTT.

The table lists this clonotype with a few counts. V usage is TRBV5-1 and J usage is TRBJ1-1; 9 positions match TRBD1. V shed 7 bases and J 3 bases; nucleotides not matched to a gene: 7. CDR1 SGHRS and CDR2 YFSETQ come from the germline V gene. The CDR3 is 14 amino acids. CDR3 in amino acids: CASGRQGVDTEAFF. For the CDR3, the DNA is TGCGCCAGCGGCCGACAGGGGGTCGACACTGAAGCTTTCTTT.

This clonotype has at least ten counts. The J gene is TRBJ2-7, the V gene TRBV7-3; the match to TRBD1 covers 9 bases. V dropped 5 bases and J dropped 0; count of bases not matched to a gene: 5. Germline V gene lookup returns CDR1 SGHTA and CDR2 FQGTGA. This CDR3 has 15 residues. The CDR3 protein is CASSRQGGSSYEQYF. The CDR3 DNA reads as TGTGCCAGCAGCCGACAGGGGGGAAGCTCCTACGAGCAGTACTTC.

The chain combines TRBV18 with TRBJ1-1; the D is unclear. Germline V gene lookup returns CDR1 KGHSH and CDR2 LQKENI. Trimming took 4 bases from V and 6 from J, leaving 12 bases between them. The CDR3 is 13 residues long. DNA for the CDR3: TGTGCCAGCTCACTTATGGAGAGGGCTGAAGCTTTCTTT. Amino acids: CASSLMERAEAFF.

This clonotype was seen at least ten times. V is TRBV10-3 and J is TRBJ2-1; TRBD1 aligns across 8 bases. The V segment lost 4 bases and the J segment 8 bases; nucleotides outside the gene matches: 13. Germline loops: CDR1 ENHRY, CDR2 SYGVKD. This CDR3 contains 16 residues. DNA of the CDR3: TGTGCCATCAGTGGTGGGACAGGACGGATGGGCTATGAGCAGTTCTTC. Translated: CAISGGTGRMGYEQFF.